What follows are 5 T cell receptor beta chains derived from one specimen sequenced in a study of regulatory T cells in long-lasting Graves disease. Time point specified: persistent/refractory GD, antithyroid drugs over 5 years with positive TRAb. Preparation of the TCR library used RNA extracted from PBMCs. Arm-PCR with iRepertoire HTBI primers amplified the CDR3 regions for these TCR beta libraries. A single record per CDR3 protein comes from TCRdb applying MiXCR to the multiplex PCR reads. The sample lists around 340,000 distinct CDR3 sequences; about 20% were seen once. The sequences come from peripheral blood mononuclear cells (PBMCs), collected when the disease was refractory, from a patient treated with antithyroid drugs. The origin of the receptors is a female donor with Graves disease.

There are a few counts of this clonotype. The chain employs TRBV12-3 or TRBV12-4 and TRBJ1-6, with a possible D match to TRBD1 (5 bases). The CDR3 length is 14 residues. Deletions cut 6 bases from V and 14 bases from J, with 20 bases between. The CDR3 here is CASSGGVGVLALHF. The CDR3 region has the DNA TGTGCCAGCAGCGGGGGAGTGGGAGTGTTGGCCCTCCACTTT.

The table lists this clonotype with a few counts. This chain connects TRBV7-9 to TRBJ2-7; 7 bases align to TRBD2. The CDR3 is 15 residues long. V lost 1 base and J lost 2; bases outside the gene matches: 5. Germline V gene sequence: CDR1 SEHNR, CDR2 FQNEAQ (reference sequence). DNA of the CDR3: TGTGCCAGCAGCTTAGAGGCGGGAGACGCCTACGAGCAGTACTTC. This translates into CASSLEAGDAYEQYF.

The CDR3 region has the DNA TGCGCCAGCAGCACCATGGGACAGAGTAGCACAGATACGCAGTATTTT. Translated, it gives CASSTMGQSSTDTQYF. The J gene is TRBJ2-3, the V gene TRBV5-1; 7 bases are shared with TRBD1. Trimming at V came to 4 bases and at J to 0 bases, leaving 8 bases not matched to a gene. This CDR3 spans 16 amino acids. Per germline, CDR1 SGHRS and CDR2 YFSETQ.

This clonotype was seen a few times. This chain links TRBV7-8 with TRBJ1-6; 8 nucleotides match TRBD1. The CDR3 is 16 amino acids. The V and J ends lost 4 bases and 7 bases, in that order; junction bases with no gene match: 9. CDR1 is SGHVS and CDR2 is FQNEAQ in the germline V gene. CDR3 amino acids: CASSSPSGQENSPLHF. For the CDR3, the DNA is TGTGCCAGCAGCTCCCCTTCGGGACAGGAGAATTCACCCCTCCACTTT. The complete variable domain, with remaining parts taken from reference TRBV7-8 and TRBJ1-6, reads GAGVSQSPRYKVAKRGQDVALRCDPISGHVSLFWYQQALGQGPEFLTYFQNEAQLDKSGLPSDRFFAERPEGSVSTLKIQRTQQEDSAVYLCASSSPSGQENSPLHFGNGTRLTVT.

At least ten counts were recorded for this clonotype. V is TRBV6-1 and J is TRBJ2-7, with 8 nucleotides matching TRBD1. Losses at the gene ends were 6 bases for V and 4 bases for J; bases not matched to a gene: 11. The CDR3 totals 15 residues. Germline CDR1 MNHNS, CDR2 SASEGT. The CDR3 sequence: CASSMQQGGVYEQYF. CDR3 DNA: TGTGCCAGCAGCATGCAACAGGGGGGCGTATACGAGCAGTACTTC.